The 8 T cell receptor beta chains below were found in one sample sequenced in a study of T cell responses to AZD1222 COVID-19 vaccine. The data were produced by immunoSEQ multiplex PCR, yet TCRdb's version contains in-frame clones alone and is incomplete. Of 55,000 to 85,000 clones listed, 84% were seen once; the top ten hold 9.8%. This material consisted of peripheral blood, taken on day 0 of AZD1222 vaccination. These receptors came from an adult in good health.

In DNA, the CDR3 is TGTGCCAGCAGCCCCTCGGGGGAGACTGAAGCTTTCTTT. It is translated as CASSPSGETEAFF. The chain uses TRBV3-1 (or the pseudogene TRBV3-2) and TRBJ1-1; perhaps TRBD1 as D (5 bases). Germline V CDR1 and CDR2: LGHDT, YNNKEL (reference sequence). The CDR3 sequence is 13 residues long. V lost 4 bases, J lost 5 bases, and 11 bases lay in between.

This chain connects TRBV3-1 (or the pseudogene TRBV3-2) to TRBJ2-2; D gene uncertain. There are 17 residues in the CDR3. Germline-derived CDR1 and CDR2 are LGHDT and YNNKEL (reference sequence). Trimming cost V 4 bases and J 1 base, with 16 bases left between them. The CDR3: CASSPLLGALNTGELFF. The CDR3 DNA reads as TGTGCCAGCAGCCCCCTGCTGGGCGCGTTGAACACCGGGGAGCTGTTTTTT.

This chain uses TRBV7-9 with TRBJ1-4, with no clear D. The CDR3 totals 13 residues. Germline assignment: CDR1 SEHNR and CDR2 FQNEAQ (reference sequence). Trimming removed 4 bases at V and 8 bases at J, with 11 bases between. The CDR3 sequence: CASSSGREEKLFF. The CDR3 DNA reads as TGTGCCAGCAGCTCAGGACGTGAGGAAAAACTGTTTTTT.

The chain links TRBV6-5 to TRBJ2-1; tentative D call: TRBD2 (6 bases). CDR3 size: 14 residues. V gave up 2 bases and J gave up 4 bases, with 9 bases separating them. The germline CDR1 and CDR2 sequences are MNHEY and SVGAGI. The CDR3 nucleotides are TGTGCCAGCAGTTACAGGGGACTTTACAATGAGCAGTTCTTC. It codes for CASSYRGLYNEQFF.

This clone has a handful of counts. The chain joins TRBV29-1 to TRBJ2-1; possibly TRBD1 for D (6 bases). CDR1 is SQVTM and CDR2 is ANQGSEA in the germline V gene. The CDR3 sequence is 13 residues long. The ends were cut back, 3 bases at V and 5 bases at J, with 11 bases in the middle. This chain's CDR3 is CSVEPRDNNEQFF. DNA of the CDR3: TGCAGCGTTGAGCCCCGGGACAACAATGAGCAGTTCTTC.

V gene TRBV30 combines with J gene TRBJ1-3; D remains unclear. V was trimmed by 3 bases and J by 0 bases, leaving 3 bases between them. The V gene's germline CDR1 is GTSNPN and CDR2 SVGIG (reference sequence). The CDR3 has 12 residues. The DNA of the CDR3 is TGTGCCTGGAGCAACTCTGGAAACACCATATATTTT. Protein: CAWSNSGNTIYF.

This sequence joins TRBV7-9 and TRBJ2-3, with D perhaps matching TRBD2 (6 bases). The CDR3 is 12 amino acids. Deletions cut 3 bases from V and 5 bases from J, with 6 bases between. Germline CDR1 reads SEHNR; CDR2 reads FQNEAQ (reference sequence). This CDR3 reads CASSFSGDTQYF. The CDR3 DNA reads as TGTGCCAGCAGCTTTAGCGGAGATACGCAGTATTTT. Full variable domain (missing parts from reference TRBV7-9 and TRBJ2-3): DTGVSQNPRHKITKRGQNVTFRCDPISEHNRLYWYRQTLGQGPEFLTYFQNEAQLEKSRLLSDRFSAERPKGSFSTLEIQRTEQGDSAMYLCASSFSGDTQYFGPGTRLTVL.

This chain connects TRBV27 to TRBJ1-2; the match to TRBD1 covers 7 bases. V lost 3 bases to trimming and J lost 2 bases; unmatched junction nucleotides: 6. Germline CDR1 is MNHEY and CDR2 is SMNVEV (reference sequence). The CDR3 is 15 residues long. CDR3: CASSFLPDRNYGYTF. The CDR3 bases are TGTGCCAGCAGTTTTCTCCCGGACAGGAACTATGGCTACACCTTC.